This T cell receptor (beta chain) was identified in a study of T cells after yellow fever vaccination. Study conclusions and caveats: Researchers cautioned that FACS-sorted repertoires could harbor abundant clonotypes contaminating from the bulk population. Some clonotypes, a small share, were shared between CD4 and CD8 compartments. Detected again after the booster were most primary-vaccination clones, at 95% to 96% CD4 and around 91% CD8.

It was through 5'RACE template switching that TCR cDNA was made, with a universal primer site and UMIs added. Via MiXCR, TCRdb re-called the 5' RACE reads, giving one row per CDR3 protein. The table shows about 220,000 distinct CDR3 sequences, with 3.2% occurring only once. This clonotype has just a few counts. The antigen remains unidentified. The receptor's source is a man in his late teens or twenties who received the YFV17D yellow fever vaccine. This sample comprised CD4+ T cells sorted from PBMCs, obtained 10 days after the yellow fever booster vaccination.

The chain's CDR3 is CASSRPSQSGGATDTQYF. CDR3 nucleotides: TGTGCCAGCAGCCGACCCTCGCAAAGCGGGGGGGCCACAGATACGCAGTATTTT. The chain is built from TRBV7-3 and TRBJ2-3, with 10 positions matching TRBD2. Trimming cost V 5 bases and J 2 bases; bases outside gene matches: 13. CDR1 and CDR2 from the germline V gene are SGHTA and FQGTGA. The CDR3 totals 18 residues. The full variable domain, with the rest looked up from reference TRBV7-3 and TRBJ2-3, is GAGVSQTPSNKVTEKGKYVELRCDPISGHTALYWYRQSLGQGPEFLIYFQGTGAADDSGLPNDRFFAVRPEGSVSTLKIQRTERGDSAVYLCASSRPSQSGGATDTQYFGPGTRLTVL.